This TCR beta chain was profiled in a study of blood T cell repertoires in COVID-19. Study background: Collection of acute and convalescent COVID-19 samples took place in the United States, Italy and Spain.

CDR1 is SGHRS, CDR2 YFSETQ, per germline. V dropped 3 bases and J dropped 4 bases, with 23 bases sitting between them. The length of the CDR3 is 18 residues. This clone was found once. Only in-frame clones appear in the TCRdb table, and some are missing; sequencing was by immunoSEQ multiplex PCR. Among approximately 210,000 clones listed, about 90% were seen once. The clonotype was recovered from a man aged 25 to 40 with acute or convalescent COVID-19. The J gene is TRBJ1-3, the V gene TRBV5-1; possibly TRBD1 for D (6 bases). The specimen was peripheral blood. In DNA form, the CDR3 reads TGCGCCAGCAGCTCTGGATCGCTCCAGGGGCTTCTAGGAAACACCATATATTTT. Residues: CASSSGSLQGLLGNTIYF.